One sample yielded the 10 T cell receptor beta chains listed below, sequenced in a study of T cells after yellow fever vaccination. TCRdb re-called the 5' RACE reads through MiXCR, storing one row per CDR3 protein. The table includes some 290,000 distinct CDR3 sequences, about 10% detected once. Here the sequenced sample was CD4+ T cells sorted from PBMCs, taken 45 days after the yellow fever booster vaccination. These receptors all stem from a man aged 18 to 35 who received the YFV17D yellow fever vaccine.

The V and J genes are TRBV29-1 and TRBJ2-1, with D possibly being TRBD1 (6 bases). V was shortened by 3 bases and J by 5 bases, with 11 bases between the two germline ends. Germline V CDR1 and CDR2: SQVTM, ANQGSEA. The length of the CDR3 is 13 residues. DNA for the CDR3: TGCAGCGTTGACAGGGGCGCCCACAATGAGCAGTTCTTC. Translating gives CSVDRGAHNEQFF.

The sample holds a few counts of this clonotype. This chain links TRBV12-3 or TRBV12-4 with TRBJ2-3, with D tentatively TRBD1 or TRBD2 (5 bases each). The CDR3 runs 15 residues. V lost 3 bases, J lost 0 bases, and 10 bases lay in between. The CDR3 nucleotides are TGTGCCAGCAGTTTTTCGGGGCCCAGCACAGATACGCAGTATTTT. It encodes CASSFSGPSTDTQYF.

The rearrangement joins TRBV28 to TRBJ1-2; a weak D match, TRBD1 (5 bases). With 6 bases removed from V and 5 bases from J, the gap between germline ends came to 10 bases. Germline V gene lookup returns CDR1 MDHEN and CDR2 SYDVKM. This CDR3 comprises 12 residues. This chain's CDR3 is CASSSRQYGYTF. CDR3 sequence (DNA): TGTGCCAGCAGCTCTAGACAGTATGGCTACACCTTC.

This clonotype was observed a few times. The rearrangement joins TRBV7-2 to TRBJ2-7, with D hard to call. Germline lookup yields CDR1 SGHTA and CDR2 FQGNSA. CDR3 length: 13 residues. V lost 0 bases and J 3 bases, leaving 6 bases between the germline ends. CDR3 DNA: TGTGCCAGCAGCTTAGCAGGGCGCTACGAGCAGTACGTC. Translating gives CASSLAGRYEQYV.

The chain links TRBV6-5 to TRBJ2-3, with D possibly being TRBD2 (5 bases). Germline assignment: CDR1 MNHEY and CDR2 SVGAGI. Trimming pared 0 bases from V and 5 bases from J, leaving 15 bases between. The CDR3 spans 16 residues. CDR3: CASSYSDTGSGDTQYF. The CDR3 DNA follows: TGTGCCAGCAGTTACTCGGATACGGGGAGTGGAGATACGCAGTATTTT.

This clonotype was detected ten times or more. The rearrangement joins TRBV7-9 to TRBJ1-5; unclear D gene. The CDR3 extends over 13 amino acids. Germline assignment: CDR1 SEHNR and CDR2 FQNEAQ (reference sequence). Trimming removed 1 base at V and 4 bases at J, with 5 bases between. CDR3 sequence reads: CASSLGVNQPQHF. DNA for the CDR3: TGTGCCAGCAGCTTAGGAGTAAATCAGCCCCAGCATTTT.

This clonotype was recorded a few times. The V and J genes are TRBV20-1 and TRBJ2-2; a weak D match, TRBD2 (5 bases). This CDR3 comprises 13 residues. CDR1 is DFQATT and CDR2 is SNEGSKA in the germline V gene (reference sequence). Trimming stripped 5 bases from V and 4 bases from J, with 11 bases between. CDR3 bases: TGCAGTGCTGCAAGCGGCCGCACCGGGGAGCTGTTTTTT. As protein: CSAASGRTGELFF.

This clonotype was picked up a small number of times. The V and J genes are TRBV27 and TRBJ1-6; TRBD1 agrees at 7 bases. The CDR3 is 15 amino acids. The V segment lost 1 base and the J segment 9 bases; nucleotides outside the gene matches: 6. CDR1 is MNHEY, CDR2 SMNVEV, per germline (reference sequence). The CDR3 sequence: CASSLWGQTLSPLHF. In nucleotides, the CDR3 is TGTGCCAGCAGTTTATGGGGACAGACCCTTTCACCCCTCCACTTT.

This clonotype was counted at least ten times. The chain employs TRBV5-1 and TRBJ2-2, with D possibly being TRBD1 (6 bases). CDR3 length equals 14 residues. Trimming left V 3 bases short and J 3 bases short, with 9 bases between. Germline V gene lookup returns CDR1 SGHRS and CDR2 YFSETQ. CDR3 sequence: CASSSRGDTGELFF. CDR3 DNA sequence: TGCGCCAGCAGCTCCAGGGGCGACACCGGGGAGCTGTTTTTT.

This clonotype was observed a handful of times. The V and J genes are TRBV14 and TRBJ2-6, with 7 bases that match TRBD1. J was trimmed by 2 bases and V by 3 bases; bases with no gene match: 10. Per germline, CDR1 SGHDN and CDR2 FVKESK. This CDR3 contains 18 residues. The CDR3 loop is CASSQGAGGIPGANVLTF. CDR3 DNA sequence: TGTGCCAGCAGCCAGGGGGCAGGGGGTATTCCTGGGGCCAACGTCCTGACTTTC.